This record looks at one T cell receptor (beta chain) sequence and its context. The antigen remains unidentified. The CDR3 length is 16 residues. CDR1 and CDR2 from the germline V gene are SGHTA and FQGNSA. The V gene end was trimmed by 1 base and the J gene end by 5 bases; junction bases not matched to a gene: 9. Each CDR3 protein gets one entry after TCRdb re-called the 5' RACE reads with MiXCR. This sample carries about 130,000 distinct CDR3 sequences, less than 8.5% of them seen once, and the ten largest clones take under 0.7%. This entry belongs to a study of T cells after yellow fever vaccination. Study results and limitations: Overall, a small share of clonotypes was seen in both CD4 and CD8 compartments.

The source is a man younger than 40 who received the YFV17D yellow fever vaccine. The V call is TRBV7-2, the J call TRBJ2-7, with 9 bases identical to TRBD1. Sequenced here: CD4+ T cells sorted from PBMCs, sampled 10 days after the yellow fever booster vaccination. As DNA, the CDR3 is TGTGCCAGCAGCTTAGGCCACGGGGGACAGGGCGACGAGCAGTACTTC. Its translation is CASSLGHGGQGDEQYF.